These 21 T cell receptor beta chains originate from one sample sequenced in a study of control samples from healthy donors and cancer patients. Produced via immunoSEQ multiplex PCR; TCRdb's table is partial and in-frame only. The sample carries 170,000 or so clones, roughly nine tenths recorded once. The sequenced sample consisted of blood. The source is a man aged 30 to 45 in good health.

The chain couples TRBV6-5 to TRBJ1-4; a weak D match, TRBD1 (5 bases). Germline V lookup: CDR1 MNHEY, CDR2 SVGAGI. The germline V and J ends were trimmed by 7 bases and 1 base, with 7 bases remaining between them. The CDR3 runs 13 residues. The chain's CDR3 is CASMGETNEKLFF. The CDR3 bases are TGTGCCAGCATGGGGGAAACTAATGAAAAACTGTTTTTT.

This chain joins TRBV28 and TRBJ1-3; D gene ambiguous. This CDR3 comprises 12 residues. Germline V gene lookup returns CDR1 MDHEN and CDR2 SYDVKM. The V end lost 5 bases, the J end lost 8 bases, and 10 bases lay between the germline ends. The CDR3 loop reads CASSGPSDTIYF. The DNA for the CDR3 is TGTGCCAGCAGTGGACCCTCGGACACCATATATTTT.

The rearrangement joins TRBV5-5 to TRBJ2-7, with D unresolved. The V gene lost 4 bases and the J gene lost 3 bases, with 11 bases spanning the gap. The CDR3 has 13 amino acids. In germline, CDR1 is SGHKS, CDR2 YYEKEE (reference sequence). In nucleotides, the CDR3 is TGTGCCAGCAGCCCAACCGACATCTACGAGCAGTACTTC. Its translation is CASSPTDIYEQYF. Full variable domain (missing parts from reference TRBV5-5 and TRBJ2-7): DAGVTQSPTHLIKTRGQQVTLRCSPISGHKSVSWYQQVLGQGPQFIFQYYEKEERGRGNFPDRFSARQFPNYSSELNVNALLLGDSALYLCASSPTDIYEQYFGPGTRLTVT.

This clone was observed a single time. The chain employs TRBV30 and TRBJ1-4; possible D gene TRBD1, 5 bases. With 4 bases removed from V and 3 bases from J, the gap between germline ends came to 18 bases. The germline gives CDR1 GTSNPN, CDR2 SVGIG (reference sequence). This CDR3 contains 16 residues. In DNA, the CDR3 is TGTGCCTGGAATCGGGGCACCCGAAGGGCTAATGAAAAACTGTTTTTT. It yields the protein CAWNRGTRRANEKLFF.

The chain uses TRBV28 and TRBJ1-5; possibly TRBD1 for D (5 bases). The ends were cut back, 1 base at V and 7 bases at J, with 8 bases in the middle. This CDR3 is 13 amino acids long. Germline CDR1 and CDR2: MDHEN and SYDVKM. CDR3 residues: CASSLSGGQPQHF. The CDR3 DNA reads as TGTGCCAGCAGTTTATCCGGGGGGCAGCCCCAGCATTTT.

This sequence joins TRBV18 and TRBJ2-7; 7 bases are shared with TRBD2. Germline values: CDR1 KGHSH, CDR2 LQKENI. This CDR3 region has 16 residues. With V trimmed by 0 bases and J by 3 bases, 8 bases remained unmatched. The CDR3 sequence: CASSPPDGTTSYEQYF. The CDR3 bases are TGTGCCAGCTCACCACCGGACGGGACTACCAGCTACGAGCAGTACTTC.

The chain uses TRBV10-1 and TRBJ2-7, with D perhaps TRBD1 (6 bases). This CDR3 spans 15 amino acids. V was trimmed by 0 bases and J by 2 bases, leaving 11 bases between them. Germline-derived CDR1 and CDR2 are WNHNN and SYGVQD (reference sequence). The CDR3 coding sequence is TGCGCCAGCAGTGAGTCGAACAGGGTCCCCTACGAGCAGTACTTC. This encodes CASSESNRVPYEQYF.

This chain's CDR3 is CASSDGSNSPLHF. In DNA, the CDR3 is TGTGCCAGTAGTGACGGGAGTAATTCACCCCTCCACTTT. The chain couples TRBV19 to TRBJ1-6, with unresolved D. The CDR3 extends over 13 amino acids. V was cut by 5 bases and J by 6 bases, with 8 bases left in between. Per germline, CDR1 LNHDA and CDR2 SQIVND (reference sequence).

The table lists this clone with a few counts. The gene calls are TRBV3-1 (or the pseudogene TRBV3-2) and TRBJ1-5; D is unresolved. V lost 6 bases, J lost 8 bases, and 14 bases lay in between. There are 13 residues in the CDR3. Germline assignment: CDR1 LGHDT and CDR2 YNNKEL (reference sequence). CDR3 sequence: CASSRRLREPQHF. For the CDR3, the DNA is TGTGCCAGCAGTCGACGGCTCCGGGAGCCCCAGCATTTT.

V usage is TRBV5-1 and J usage is TRBJ1-1, with D unresolved. V shed 2 bases and J shed 1 base, with 18 bases lying between them. The length of the CDR3 is 17 residues. From germline, CDR1 is SGHRS and CDR2 YFSETQ. The CDR3 loop reads CASSFGDNSASNTEAFF. CDR3 DNA: TGCGCCAGCAGCTTCGGTGATAACTCCGCCTCGAACACTGAAGCTTTCTTT.

The gene calls are TRBV3-1 (or the pseudogene TRBV3-2) and TRBJ1-4; possibly TRBD1 for D (5 bases). This CDR3 has 13 residues. The ends were cut back, 5 bases at V and 3 bases at J, with 7 bases in the middle. In germline, CDR1 is LGHDT, CDR2 YNNKEL (reference sequence). The CDR3 coding sequence is TGTGCCAGCAGCGGGGGGGCTAATGAAAAACTGTTTTTT. Its protein is CASSGGANEKLFF.

This chain connects TRBV7-2 to TRBJ2-7; perhaps TRBD1 as D (6 bases). The CDR3 runs 15 residues. Trimming removed 4 bases at V and 5 bases at J, with 18 bases between. From germline, CDR1 is SGHTA and CDR2 FQGNSA. CDR3 DNA: TGTGCCAGCAGCTCCAGAGTGGGGGCCGGGAACGAGCAGTACTTC. Translated: CASSSRVGAGNEQYF.

The V call is TRBV9, the J call TRBJ1-3, with TRBD1 as a possible D gene (5 bases). The CDR3 has 14 residues. With 4 bases removed from V and 0 bases from J, the gap between germline ends came to 8 bases. Per germline, CDR1 SGDLS and CDR2 YYNGEE. Here the CDR3 reads CASSSGTSGNTIYF. DNA for the CDR3: TGTGCCAGCAGCTCCGGGACCTCTGGAAACACCATATATTTT. The whole variable domain, remainder taken from reference TRBV9 and TRBJ1-3, is DSGVTQTPKHLITATGQRVTLRCSPRSGDLSVYWYQQSLDQGLQFLIQYYNGEERAKGNILERFSAQQFPDLHSELNLSSLELGDSALYFCASSSGTSGNTIYFGEGSWLTVV.

As to this clone: The same CDR3 is also encoded by other DNA sequences in this sample. V and J are TRBV4-3 and TRBJ1-4, with D hard to call. V was shortened by 3 bases and J by 1 base, with 3 bases between the two germline ends. CDR3 length: 13 residues. From germline, CDR1 is LGHNA and CDR2 YSLEER. This CDR3 reads CASSQGTNEKLFF. The CDR3 bases are TGCGCCAGCAGCCAGGGAACTAATGAAAAACTGTTTTTT.

This clone has more than one count but fewer than ten. The chain is built from TRBV14 and TRBJ2-7, with 8 nucleotides matching TRBD2. This CDR3 comprises 13 residues. Germline CDR1 reads SGHDN; CDR2 reads FVKESK. V trimming: 2 bases; J trimming: 9 bases; junction bases outside the gene matches: 6. CDR3 in amino acids: CASSQSPGGVQYF. CDR3 DNA: TGTGCCAGCAGCCAATCCCCCGGGGGGGTGCAGTACTTC.

The rearrangement joins TRBV11-2 to TRBJ2-1; no clear D. V shed 1 base and J shed 1 base, with 11 bases lying between them. The V gene's germline CDR1 is SGHAT and CDR2 FQNNGV. This CDR3 spans 16 amino acids. The CDR3 region has the DNA TGTGCCAGCAGCTTAGTCCCTCAACCATCCTACAATGAGCAGTTCTTC. It is translated as CASSLVPQPSYNEQFF.

V and J are TRBV5-1 and TRBJ2-2; the D gene is possibly TRBD1 (6 bases). Trimming stripped 3 bases from V and 6 bases from J, with 12 bases between. This CDR3 is built from 14 residues. Germline V gives CDR1 SGHRS, CDR2 YFSETQ. The CDR3 region is CASSSSQGAGELFF. The CDR3 DNA sequence: TGCGCCAGCAGCTCCTCACAGGGAGCCGGGGAGCTGTTTTTT. Full variable domain (rest looked up from reference TRBV5-1 and TRBJ2-2): KAGVTQTPRYLIKTRGQQVTLSCSPISGHRSVSWYQQTPGQGLQFLFEYFSETQRNKGNFPGRFSGRQFSNSRSEMNVSTLELGDSALYLCASSSSQGAGELFFGEGSRLTVL.

The chain employs TRBV3-1 (or the pseudogene TRBV3-2) and TRBJ2-3, with 14 bases lining up with TRBD2. The CDR3 loop spans 18 amino acids. After removal of 4 bases from V and 0 bases from J, the junction contained 6 bases not matched to a gene. Looked up from germline, CDR1 is LGHDT and CDR2 is YNNKEL (reference sequence). The CDR3 loop reads CASSPGLAGAVSTDTQYF. In nucleotides, the CDR3 is TGTGCCAGCAGCCCGGGACTAGCGGGGGCGGTAAGCACAGATACGCAGTATTTT.

The chain links TRBV7-9 to TRBJ1-1, with D unclear. The V and J ends lost 4 bases and 3 bases respectively, with 9 bases between them. Per germline, CDR1 SEHNR and CDR2 FQNEAQ (reference sequence). CDR3 length equals 13 residues. CDR3 region: CASSSTVDTEAFF. The CDR3 DNA follows: TGTGCCAGCAGCTCAACAGTGGACACTGAAGCTTTCTTT.

The V call is TRBV27, the J call TRBJ1-2, with TRBD1 as a possible D gene (5 bases). The CDR3 covers 14 residues. CDR1 MNHEY and CDR2 SMNVEV come from the germline V gene (reference sequence). Trimming took 2 bases from V and 4 from J, leaving 11 bases between them. In DNA form, the CDR3 reads TGTGCCAGCAGTTTAAATGTTCAGGGCTATGGCTACACCTTC. Its protein product is CASSLNVQGYGYTF.

This sequence joins TRBV24-1 and TRBJ2-1; tentative D call: TRBD2 (5 bases). Germline V gene data show CDR1 as KGHDR and CDR2 as SFDVKD. The germline V and J ends were trimmed by 5 bases and 0 bases, with 16 bases remaining between them. The CDR3 consists of 17 residues. This chain's CDR3 is CATSGIASQSSYNEQFF. For the CDR3, the DNA is TGTGCCACCAGTGGGATAGCGAGTCAGAGCTCCTACAATGAGCAGTTCTTC.